Following are 22 T cell receptor beta chains from one sample sequenced in a study of T cells in Graves' hyperthyroidism and ophthalmopathy. Amplification yielded TCR beta CDR3 regions, with RNA transcripts as the source. A first-round RT-PCR of the TCR CDR3 used the HTBI primer set. TCRdb fed the multiplex PCR reads into MiXCR, producing one record per CDR3 protein. Of 800,000 or so distinct CDR3 sequences listed, over 35% are singletons. Sequencing was performed on blood. The source of these receptors is a man aged 18 to 30 with Graves' hyperthyroidism.

This clonotype was recorded once. Compared with germline, one end of the junction differs, possibly owing to a read error. This chain uses TRBV7-9 with TRBJ1-4; 11 nucleotides align to TRBD1. CDR1 and CDR2 from the germline V gene are SEHNR and FQNEAQ (reference sequence). The CDR3 has 16 amino acids. DNA of the CDR3: TGCGCCAGCAGCCAAGGACAGGGGGCTGGTACGGAAAAACTGTTTTTT. Residues: CASSQGQGAGTEKLFF.

This clonotype showed up many times. V and J are TRBV12-3 or TRBV12-4 and TRBJ1-1, with no clear D. Trimming cost V 3 bases and J 6 bases, with 5 bases left between them. The CDR3 is made up of 11 amino acids. The CDR3 loop reads CASSFGAEAFF. The DNA of the CDR3 is TGTGCCAGCAGTTTTGGGGCTGAAGCTTTCTTT.

The genes are TRBV5-1 and TRBJ1-2; no definite D call. Trimming stripped 5 bases from V and 1 base from J, with 9 bases between. Germline CDR1 is SGHRS and CDR2 is YFSETQ. The CDR3 runs 13 residues. The CDR3 reads CASRITDNYGYTF. The DNA for the CDR3 is TGCGCCAGCAGGATCACCGATAACTATGGCTACACCTTC. The variable domain in full, with the rest retrieved from reference TRBV5-1 and TRBJ1-2, is KAGVTQTPRYLIKTRGQQVTLSCSPISGHRSVSWYQQTPGQGLQFLFEYFSETQRNKGNFPGRFSGRQFSNSRSEMNVSTLELGDSALYLCASRITDNYGYTFGSGTRLTVV.

In regard to this clonotype: A much bigger clone sits one base away, suggesting this may be a read error. The genes are TRBV19 and TRBJ1-4; 7 bases match TRBD1. Germline CDR1 LNHDA, CDR2 SQIVND (reference sequence). The CDR3 covers 14 residues. Trimming removed 7 bases from V and 8 bases from J; junction bases left unmatched: 10. CDR3 sequence: CASNPGQENEKLFF. For the CDR3, the DNA is TGTGCCAGTAATCCAGGACAGGAGAACGAAAAACTGTTTTTT. Full variable domain (remainder filled in from reference TRBV19 and TRBJ1-4): DGGITQSPKYLFRKEGQNVTLSCEQNLNHDAMYWYRQDPGQGLRLIYYSQIVNDFQKGDIAEGYSVSREKKESFPLTVTSAQKNPTAFYLCASNPGQENEKLFFGSGTQLSVL.

This clonotype was seen a few times. The V and J genes are TRBV14 and TRBJ2-2; D is unresolved. The CDR3 length is 14 residues. V was shortened by 4 bases and J by 6 bases, with 12 bases between the two germline ends. CDR1 is SGHDN and CDR2 is FVKESK in the germline V gene. For the CDR3, the DNA is TGTGCCAGCAGCCGAGCTTGGACGGCCGGGGAGCTGTTTTTT. It is translated as CASSRAWTAGELFF.

A single count supports this clonotype. The J gene is TRBJ2-2, the V gene TRBV10-3; D gene unclear. Trimming removed 3 bases at V and 0 bases at J, with 5 bases between. Looked up from germline, CDR1 is ENHRY and CDR2 is SYGVKD. The CDR3 covers 14 residues. The CDR3 sequence is CAISDTTNTGELFF. CDR3 DNA sequence: TGTGCCATCAGTGACACGACGAACACCGGGGAGCTGTTTTTT.

Regarding this clonotype: A much larger clone is a single base away; this may be a read error. This chain connects TRBV20-1 to TRBJ1-1; D not resolved. In germline, CDR1 is DFQATT, CDR2 SNEGSKA (reference sequence). This CDR3 is 11 amino acids long. Deletions cut 3 bases from V and 8 bases from J, with 10 bases between. The CDR3 DNA reads as TGCAGTGCTAGGATGGATTTCGAAGCTTTCTTT. This gives the protein CSARMDFEAFF.

V gene TRBV7-2 combines with J gene TRBJ2-5; weak D call: TRBD2 (6 bases). CDR1 and CDR2 (germline): SGHTA, FQGNSA. The CDR3 loop spans 16 amino acids. The germline V and J ends were trimmed by 4 bases and 3 bases, with 18 bases remaining between them. As DNA, the CDR3 is TGTGCCAGCAGCTCAGTCGCGGGATATGGGAAAGAGACCCAGTACTTC. Translation gives CASSSVAGYGKETQYF.

Note on this clonotype: This may be a read error, as it is one base from a much larger clone. This chain joins TRBV2 and TRBJ2-2; D gene uncertain. Germline V CDR1 and CDR2: SNHLY, FYNNEI. This CDR3 is 12 amino acids long. V lost 8 bases to trimming and J lost 0 bases, with 4 bases between them. The CDR3 nucleotides read TGTGCCAGCTGGGCGAACACCGGGGAGCTGTTTTTT. Translated, it gives CASWANTGELFF.

The chain joins TRBV11-2 to TRBJ2-5; D may be TRBD1 (8 bases). The CDR3 length is 18 residues. Per germline, CDR1 SGHAT and CDR2 FQNNGV. V lost 3 bases and J lost 1, with 21 bases in between. The CDR3 protein is CASSFGQGGGSIQETQYF. CDR3 in DNA: TGTGCCAGCAGCTTCGGACAGGGTGGCGGGAGTATCCAAGAGACCCAGTACTTC.

This chain connects TRBV9 to TRBJ2-5; D might be TRBD1 (6 bases). V was cut by 4 bases and J by 0 bases, with 16 bases left in between. The CDR3 loop spans 16 amino acids. Germline CDR1 is SGDLS and CDR2 is YYNGEE. CDR3 loop: CASSPRGGRNQETQYF. The CDR3 nucleotides are TGTGCCAGCAGCCCCAGAGGGGGACGGAACCAAGAGACCCAGTACTTC.

The chain recombines TRBV15 with TRBJ1-1, with TRBD1 matching 7 bases. The CDR3 totals 14 residues. The V gene's germline CDR1 is LNHNV and CDR2 YYDKDF (reference sequence). With V trimmed by 5 bases and J by 0 bases, 3 bases remained unmatched. Written as DNA, the CDR3 is TGTGCCACCAGCTTAGGGACAGTGAACACTGAAGCTTTCTTT. This translates into CATSLGTVNTEAFF.

This clonotype was picked up a small number of times. V and J are TRBV7-2 and TRBJ1-4, with D unclear. Trimming pared 3 bases from V and 5 bases from J, leaving 16 bases between. CDR1 is SGHTA, CDR2 FQGNSA, per germline. CDR3 length: 16 residues. CDR3 bases: TGTGCCAGCAGCTTTTTTTCCTTGGACGGGAATGAAAAACTGTTTTTT. The encoded protein is CASSFFSLDGNEKLFF.

In its sample, this clonotype was seen many times. The chain couples TRBV2 to TRBJ2-5; D gene ambiguous. Trimming took off 8 bases at V and 5 bases at J, with 12 bases between the two ends. CDR1 and CDR2 (germline): SNHLY, FYNNEI. The CDR3 contains 12 residues. This CDR3 reads CASSRVMETQYF. The CDR3 coding sequence is TGTGCCAGCTCCCGTGTCATGGAGACCCAGTACTTC. Full variable domain (remainder filled in from reference TRBV2 and TRBJ2-5): EPEVTQTPSHQVTQMGQEVILRCVPISNHLYFYWYRQILGQKVEFLVSFYNNEISEKSEIFDDQFSVERPDGSNFTLKIRSTKLEDSAMYFCASSRVMETQYFGPGTRLLVL.

On this clonotype itself: The junction departs from germline at one end; a sequencing error may be responsible. This chain uses TRBV10-3 with TRBJ2-7; TRBD2 agrees at 7 bases. The CDR3 is 15 residues long. CDR1 is ENHRY and CDR2 is SYGVKD in the germline V gene. The CDR3 DNA sequence: TGTGCCAGCAGTTACTCAGCGGGGAGCTCCTACGAGCAGTACTTC. Its translation is CASSYSAGSSYEQYF.

V gene TRBV2 combines with J gene TRBJ1-4, with D uncertain. CDR1 is SNHLY, CDR2 FYNNEI, per germline. V was pared by 5 bases and J by 5 bases, with 21 bases between. This CDR3 spans 17 amino acids. The CDR3 protein is CASSLSPLPTVNEKLFF. The CDR3 bases are TGTGCCAGCAGTTTATCGCCACTACCTACAGTAAATGAAAAACTGTTTTTT.

The sample holds a few counts of this clonotype. This chain uses TRBV20-1 with TRBJ2-2, with D perhaps TRBD2 (6 bases). V was clipped by 6 bases and J by 0 bases, with 11 bases between them. CDR1 is DFQATT, CDR2 SNEGSKA, per germline (reference sequence). The CDR3 covers 14 residues. CDR3 sequence: CSAPGGTNTGELFF. Written as DNA, the CDR3 is TGCAGTGCCCCGGGCGGGACGAACACCGGGGAGCTGTTTTTT.

The rearrangement links TRBV6-6 to TRBJ1-5, with 10 bases that match TRBD1. This CDR3 spans 14 amino acids. Germline V gives CDR1 MNHNY, CDR2 SVGAGI (reference sequence). V lost 10 bases and J lost 7; bases outside the gene matches: 10. The CDR3 reads CATHGTGAGQPQHF. CDR3 in DNA: TGTGCCACCCATGGGACAGGGGCCGGACAGCCCCAGCATTTT.

Worth noting for this clonotype: A single base separates this from a much larger clone, so it may be a read error. The rearrangement links TRBV2 to TRBJ2-5; 7 bases are a match to TRBD2. The CDR3 extends over 15 amino acids. From germline, CDR1 is SNHLY and CDR2 FYNNEI. CDR3 sequence (DNA): TGTACCAGCAGCTTAGACGGGGGGTCATGGGAGACCCAGTACTTC. This codes for CTSSLDGGSWETQYF.

The chain is built from TRBV2 and TRBJ1-5; D might be TRBD1 (5 bases). CDR3 size: 14 residues. Trimming shortened V by 3 bases and J by 7 bases, and 13 bases separated the two germline ends. Germline CDR1 and CDR2: SNHLY and FYNNEI. The CDR3 DNA reads as TGTGCCAGCAGTGACCCAGGGAAGGCGCAGCCCCAGCATTTT. This gives the protein CASSDPGKAQPQHF.

The chain joins TRBV2 to TRBJ2-7; 9 nucleotides agree with TRBD1. Germline V gene sequence: CDR1 SNHLY, CDR2 FYNNEI. The length of the CDR3 is 15 residues. With 8 bases clipped from V and 6 bases from J, the junction kept 14 bases outside the gene matches. The CDR3 DNA sequence: TGTGCCAGCGTTGATCCCGGGACAGGGTCATCCGAGCAGTACTTC. Residues: CASVDPGTGSSEQYF.

This clonotype was seen repeatedly, ten times or more. The chain is built from TRBV10-3 and TRBJ2-7, with 11 bases identical to TRBD1. Per the germline V gene, CDR1 is ENHRY and CDR2 is SYGVKD. The V gene end was trimmed by 4 bases and the J gene end by 7 bases; junction bases not matched to a gene: 6. The CDR3 totals 14 residues. In nucleotides, the CDR3 is TGTGCCATCAGTGGGACAGGGGGCCAATTGGAGCAGTACTTC. Translated, it gives CAISGTGGQLEQYF.